A single T cell receptor beta chain is shown here with its context. Its antigen specificity is not known. No qualities accompany the bases; no much larger clone lies one base away. The time point label for this specimen denotes: peripheral blood 6 weeks after treatment start. A total of approximately 27 patients with locally advanced or metastatic urothelial carcinoma, treated at Memorial Sloan Kettering on a trial protocol, made up the cohort. Peripheral blood mononuclear cells were collected pretreatment and during treatment, at between 1 and 8 total time points per patient. The Qiagen DNeasy Blood extraction kit was used to purify genomic DNA from total PBMCs and tumor samples. PBMCs were collected pretreatment and during treatment, and were isolated and stored as previously described. Inclusive of the bounding cysteine and phenylalanine, the CDR3 is 15 residues long. Of the read, only the CDR3 DNA is kept; its 45 bases are in frame from base 1. CDR1 is given as MNHEY and CDR2 as SVGAGI, both from the germline V gene. V has 2 bases trimmed and J has 10 bases trimmed; junction bases matching no gene number 6.

These data are taken from a study of PD-L1 blockade in urothelial cancer (dated by TCRdb to about 2017). At the level of the whole study: Therapy was started in 2014 for all patients, and atezolizumab 1,200 mg was administered intravenously every 3 weeks. Pretreatment blood TCR-seq was available for 30 or so patients, at least one posttreatment blood collection was obtained for around 25 patients, and tumor TCR-seq was available for around 25 patients. In the same patients, whole exome sequencing and RNA sequencing of pretreatment tumors were performed in addition to TCR sequencing. Blood samples were analyzed at two time points: 3 weeks after treatment start (second dose) and 6 weeks after treatment start. An ECOG performance status of 0 or 1 was recorded for the patients, and 0 to 3 prior chemotherapy regimens had been received by the patients. Pretreatment tumor samples, along with matched peripheral blood serially collected before and after atezolizumab treatment, were subjected to TCR sequencing. Durable clinical benefit was achieved by nine patients but not by the remaining 20. Durable clinical benefit was defined as progression-free survival longer than 6 months, and TCR features were also tested against progression-free and overall survival. Blood samples gave median yields of approximately 130,000 T cells and over 80,000 unique TCRs, along with a median clonality of about 0.084. About nine tenths of the roughly 29 patients were identified as males with urothelial cancer of bladder origin, and a prior smoking history was reported by 18 of 29 patients. Somatic, immune and clinical correlates of response to PD-L1 blockade with atezolizumab in urothelial cancer were the focus of an exploratory multi-omic analysis.

Synthetic TCR analog templates were spiked into each PCR to estimate absolute template abundance from read counts. The immunoSEQ assay used bias-controlled V and J gene primers to amplify TCRbeta CDR3 regions from genomic DNA. Sequencing of rearranged TCRbeta segments was done at approximately 20X coverage. The authors' analysis ran thus. Clustering was used to correct sequencing errors, and CDR3s were annotated against IMGT to assign V, D and J genes. Only productive TCRbeta rearrangements were used in downstream analyses, excluding out-of-frame or stop-codon sequences. Clonality was computed as one minus Shannon entropy normalized by the log of the number of unique productive sequences. Fisher's exact test with Benjamini-Hochberg correction, using a cutoff of adjusted p below 0.01, was how clones that differed between time points or between blood and tumor were identified. The table comes from immuneACCESS by way of TCRdb, which keeps in-frame sequences with V and J called. Part of the clones is missing from these tables; in studies checked, under half for an unresolved V gene and the rest for unknown reasons. V and J calls and clone size follow that table, whereas D and trimming were derived from the DNA. The sample table lists around 50,000 clones, around 85% of them with a count of one. Under 2.5% of the sample rests with the top ten.

What the study reported, not specific to this receptor: Small sample size (n of about 30) and many exploratory analyses mean the results are intended to be hypothesis-generating. Greater expansion of tumor-associated TCR clones in peripheral blood 3 weeks after the start of treatment was observed in patients with durable benefit (n of about 22, p = 0.022). Improved progression-free and overall survival was found to be associated with pretreatment peripheral blood TCR clonality below the median.

The clonotype comes from a man between 50 and 59 years old with urothelial cancer. The chain links TRBV6-5 with TRBJ2-1; 12 bases in the junction line up with TRBD2. Sequenced material: PBMCs, taken around atezolizumab (anti-PD-L1) treatment. This receptor has the CDR3 CASSYPSGREGEQFF. In nucleotides, the sequence is TGTGCCAGCAGTTACCCTAGCGGGAGGGAGGGAGAGCAGTTCTTC.